A selection of T cell receptor beta chains follows, all from one sample in a study of cytomegalovirus exposure and HLA in healthy donors. Sequencing used immunoSEQ multiplex PCR; TCRdb keeps in-frame clones, though not all of them. The sample includes about 150,000 clones, approximately 79% of them seen just once. Sequencing used PBMCs. The origin of the receptors is a woman between 50 and 59 years old in good health and CMV-seropositive. Each CDR3 is given with its conserved first and last residue. A D gene is named only where the DNA matches it firmly. The size entry is marked missing in some rows and otherwise reads once, few, many or a size class.

J	size	V	D	DNA	CDR3
TRBJ2-1	-	TRBV9	-	TGTGCCAGCAGCGTAGAATCGTGGGGGGGCCGGGATGAGCAGTTCTTC	CASSVESWGGRDEQFF
TRBJ2-7	-	TRBV7-9	-	TGTGCCAGCAGCGCCCCGACCGGGGATGTGAACGAGCAGTACTTC	CASSAPTGDVNEQYF
TRBJ1-2	-	TRBV11-3	-	TGTGCCAGCAGTTTCGCAGCGGGAGACGGCTACACCTTC	CASSFAAGDGYTF
TRBJ1-5	-	TRBV10-3	TRBD1	TGTGCCATCAGTCAGACAGGGGGTGGCAATCAGCCCCAGCATTTT	CAISQTGGGNQPQHF
TRBJ2-1	-	TRBV4-3	TRBD1	TGCGCCAGCAGCCAAGTACAGGGGACCCTCAATGAGCAGTTCTTC	CASSQVQGTLNEQFF
TRBJ2-7	few	TRBV5-1	-	TGCGCCAGCAGCACTAACGGACTTCCGAATTACGAGCAGTACTTC	CASSTNGLPNYEQYF
TRBJ1-2	-	TRBV9	-	TGTGCCAGCAGCGTAGATGACTCAGGCTACACCTTC	CASSVDDSGYTF
TRBJ2-3	-	TRBV18	TRBD2	TGTGCCAGCTCACCAGTGGTCAGCGGGGGGGCAGATACGCAGTATTTT	CASSPVVSGGADTQYF
TRBJ1-2	-	TRBV19	-	TGTGCCAGTAGTGCCAGGGTTAACTATGGCTACACCTTC	CASSARVNYGYTF
TRBJ2-3	-	TRBV7-2	TRBD2	TGTGCCAGCAGCTTAGGGAGCGGGCGGGGGGGCAGGAATACGCAGTATTTT	CASSLGSGRGGRNTQYF
TRBJ2-7	-	TRBV6-1	-	TGTGCCATCAGACAGAGCCCAGCCTACGAGCAGTACTTC	CAIRQSPAYEQYF
TRBJ2-4	-	TRBV2	-	TGTGCCAGCAGTGATGAGGTTAAGAAAAACATTCAGTACTTC	CASSDEVKKNIQYF